A single sample is the source of the 8 T cell receptor beta chains below, sequenced in a study of shared clonotypes between healthy human individuals. Data came from immunoSEQ multiplex PCR; TCRdb stores just in-frame clones and leaves some out. The sample carries millions of clones, around 94% recorded once. Input material: naive CD4+ T cells sorted from blood. Specified subset: CD45RA+ positively selected. The receptors stem from a young man in good health.

The chain joins TRBV19 to TRBJ2-1, with D unresolved. CDR3 size: 15 residues. Trimming took off 3 bases at V and 4 bases at J, with 13 bases between the two ends. In germline, CDR1 is LNHDA, CDR2 SQIVND (reference sequence). CDR3 sequence reads: CASSIDPAVYNEQFF. The CDR3 bases are TGTGCCAGTAGTATTGACCCAGCAGTATACAATGAGCAGTTCTTC.

This clone was detected only a few times. The chain's CDR3 is CAWSSNSEKLFF. CDR3 coding DNA: TGTGCCTGGAGTTCGAATAGTGAAAAACTGTTTTTT. The chain combines TRBV30 with TRBJ1-4; no firm D call. The CDR3 covers 12 residues. Trimming cost V 2 bases and J 7 bases, with 8 bases left between them. Per the germline V gene, CDR1 is GTSNPN and CDR2 is SVGIG (reference sequence).

The V gene is TRBV5-4, the J gene TRBJ2-1; no reliable D call. Germline CDR1 and CDR2: SGHNT and YYREEE (reference sequence). The CDR3 covers 12 residues. The ends were cut back, 4 bases at V and 6 bases at J, with 8 bases in the middle. CDR3 region: CASSRPLNEQFF. The CDR3 bases are TGTGCCAGCAGCCGACCTCTCAATGAGCAGTTCTTC.

As concerns this clone: Other DNA variants within this sample encode the same CDR3. J is TRBJ1-1 and V is TRBV6-5; possible D gene TRBD1, 6 bases. The CDR3 is 14 amino acids. The germline V gene encodes CDR1 MNHEY and CDR2 SVGAGI. V was shortened by 5 bases and J by 1 base, with 11 bases between the two germline ends. The CDR3 nucleotides are TGTGCCAGCAGTCCGCCGACAGGGAACACTGAAGCTTTCTTT. Its translation: CASSPPTGNTEAFF.

This chain uses TRBV11-3 with TRBJ2-3; 8 nucleotides agree with TRBD2. The J segment lost 5 bases and the V segment lost 1 base, leaving 5 bases of the junction unmatched. The CDR3 runs 15 residues. The V gene's germline CDR1 is SGHNT and CDR2 YENEEA. For the CDR3, the DNA is TGTGCCAGCAGCTTAGGAGCGGGAGATTTAGATACGCAGTATTTT. Translation gives CASSLGAGDLDTQYF. The full variable domain, in which reference TRBV11-3 and TRBJ2-3 provide the parts outside the CDR3, is EAGVVQSPRYKIIEKKQPVAFWCNPISGHNTLYWYLQNLGQGPELLIRYENEEAVDDSQLPKDRFSAERLKGVDSTLKIQPAELGDSAVYLCASSLGAGDLDTQYFGPGTRLTVL.

The V call is TRBV2, the J call TRBJ1-2, with unresolved D. CDR1 is SNHLY and CDR2 is FYNNEI in the germline V gene. V was cut by 4 bases and J by 8 bases, with 14 bases left in between. The CDR3 loop spans 13 amino acids. CDR3 residues: CASSALSLGGYTF. The CDR3 nucleotides read TGTGCCAGCAGTGCCCTGAGTTTGGGGGGCTACACCTTC.

V is TRBV4-3 and J is TRBJ1-3; D may be TRBD1 (5 bases). With 4 bases removed from V and 0 bases from J, the gap between germline ends came to 10 bases. This CDR3 spans 15 amino acids. In germline, CDR1 is LGHNA, CDR2 YSLEER. The CDR3 DNA follows: TGCGCCAGCAGCCCGACAGAGGCCTCTGGAAACACCATATATTTT. Translated, it gives CASSPTEASGNTIYF.

This clone was recorded a few times. The rearrangement links TRBV6-6 to TRBJ1-1, with D possibly TRBD1 on 5 matching bases. Per germline, CDR1 MNHNY and CDR2 SVGAGI (reference sequence). This CDR3 region has 15 residues. The V end lost 8 bases, the J end lost 1 base, and 17 bases lay between the germline ends. The CDR3 nucleotides are TGTGCCAGCCATAAGTACGGGACTTCGAACACTGAAGCTTTCTTT. Translating it yields CASHKYGTSNTEAFF.